The rows below give T cell receptor beta chains drawn from one sample of a study of T cell responses to AZD1222 COVID-19 vaccine. This table comes from immunoSEQ multiplex PCR, and its TCRdb copy is limited to in-frame clones, with some not included. The sample contains about 86,000 clones, roughly 90% of which appear only once. This material consisted of peripheral blood, taken 28 days after the second AZD1222 dose. Receptors were obtained from an adult who received the AZD1222 COVID-19 vaccine. Both conserved end residues are part of each CDR3. Fields, in order: V gene, clone size, D gene, J gene, CDR3 DNA, CDR3 protein. D genes are given only for firm matches. The listing skips clone size in some rows; elsewhere it reads once, few, many or a size class.

>TRBV19|-|TRBD1|TRBJ2-7
TGTGCCAGTAGTATTGGGTACGGGACAGGGTCCTACGAGCAGTACTTC
CASSIGYGTGSYEQYF
>TRBV6-2/TRBV6-3|few|-|TRBJ1-3
TGTGCCAGCAGTTACTGGTCACCGCCTGGAAACACCATATATTTT
CASSYWSPPGNTIYF
>TRBV28|-|TRBD2|TRBJ2-3
TGTGCCAGCAGTCGGACTAGCGGGGGTGTTATGGATACGCAGTATTTT
CASSRTSGGVMDTQYF
>TRBV27|once|-|TRBJ1-6
TGTGCCAGCAACCCCGGGGGGTGGAATTCACCCCTCCACTTT
CASNPGGWNSPLHF
>TRBV5-1|-|TRBD2|TRBJ2-3
TGCGCCAGCAGCTTGTTCATCCACTCTAGCGGGAGGGCAGATACGCAGTATTTT
CASSLFIHSSGRADTQYF
>TRBV6-2/TRBV6-3|once|-|TRBJ1-1
TGTGCCAGCAGTTACTCTCCAGGGCAGAACACTGAAGCTTTCTTT
CASSYSPGQNTEAFF
>TRBV4-1|-|TRBD2|TRBJ2-1
TGCGCCAGCAGCCAAGAACTAGCGTTATTCAATGAGCAGTTCTTC
CASSQELALFNEQFF
>TRBV15|-|-|TRBJ2-5
TGTGCCACCAGCCCCGGCGACAGGCCCAAGGCGGAGACCCAGTACTTC
CATSPGDRPKAETQYF
>TRBV4-1|-|-|TRBJ2-7
TGCGCCAGCAGCCAAGATCTAAAGGTAAACGAGCGGTACTTC
CASSQDLKVNERYF
>TRBV12-3/TRBV12-4|-|-|TRBJ1-2
TGTGCCAGCAGTTTAGCAGGGGTCTATGGCTACACCTTC
CASSLAGVYGYTF
>TRBV5-1|-|TRBD2|TRBJ2-1
TGCGCCAGCAGGCCCTCGGCGGGAGTCAATGAGCAGTTCTTC
CASRPSAGVNEQFF
>TRBV2|-|TRBD2|TRBJ2-1
TGTGCCAGCACCCCCGGGACTAGCGGAAGCAATGAGCAGTTCTTC
CASTPGTSGSNEQFF
>TRBV6-6|-|-|TRBJ1-2
TGTGCCAGCAGTTTGACAGCCAAACCTAACTATGGCTACACCTTC
CASSLTAKPNYGYTF
>TRBV6-1|-|-|TRBJ1-6
TGTGCCAGCAGTGAAGTGGGGTTTCAATCAAGTGGGTCACCCCTCCACTTT
CASSEVGFQSSGSPLHF
>TRBV29-1|-|TRBD2|TRBJ2-5
TGCAGCGTTGATGGGGAGGCGGGAGGGCCCCAAGAGACCCAGTACTTC
CSVDGEAGGPQETQYF
>TRBV9|-|TRBD1|TRBJ1-3
TGTGCCAGCAGCGTTTTACCGGGACAGCACTCTGGAAACACCATATATTTT
CASSVLPGQHSGNTIYF
>TRBV2|-|TRBD2|TRBJ2-5
TGTGCCAGCAGCCTCGGGACTAGGGGAGAGACCCAGTACTTC
CASSLGTRGETQYF
>TRBV6-2/TRBV6-3|-|-|TRBJ1-4
TGTGCCAGCAGTCCAGCCTGGGCTGAAAAACTGTTTTTT
CASSPAWAEKLFF
>TRBV15|-|TRBD1|TRBJ1-5
TGTGCCACCAGCAGGACAGGGGGCAATCAGCTCCAGCATTTT
CATSRTGGNQLQHF
>TRBV19|-|TRBD2|TRBJ2-3
TGTGCCAGTAGGGGCCGCGGGAGGGGCACAGATACGCAGTATTTT
CASRGRGRGTDTQYF
>TRBV5-1|-|TRBD2|TRBJ2-3
TGCGCCAGCATGAGTCGGGAGGGCCTAACAGATACGCAGTATTTT
CASMSREGLTDTQYF
>TRBV5-6|once|-|TRBJ1-2
TGTGCCAGCAGCTTGAGTGGGTATGGCTACACCTTC
CASSLSGYGYTF
>TRBV5-1|once|-|TRBJ2-5
TGCGCCAGCAGCCTACAGACAGCTACGGGGGAGACCCAGTACTTC
CASSLQTATGETQYF
>TRBV28|-|TRBD1|TRBJ1-4
TGTGCCAGCAGTTCGTGGACAGGGGGGACTGAAAAACTGTTTTTT
CASSSWTGGTEKLFF
>TRBV5-1|many|TRBD1|TRBJ1-4
TGCGCCAGCAGCTTCACAGGGGCCACTAATGAAAAACTGTTTTTT
CASSFTGATNEKLFF
>TRBV2|-|TRBD2|TRBJ2-3
TGTGCCAGTACTAGCGGAGTGGCAGATACGCAGTATTTT
CASTSGVADTQYF
>TRBV5-6|-|TRBD2|TRBJ2-4
TGTGCCAGCAACTTTAACCGTGCGGGAGTTGAAAACATTCAGTACTTC
CASNFNRAGVENIQYF
>TRBV5-1|-|TRBD2|TRBJ2-2
TGCGCCAGCAGCTTGCAAACTAGCGGATTGAACACCGGGGAGCTGTTTTTT
CASSLQTSGLNTGELFF
>TRBV5-1|-|TRBD1|TRBJ1-5
TGCGCCAGCAGCTTGGGTGGGACAGGGGGCTTTCAGCCCCAGCATTTT
CASSLGGTGGFQPQHF
>TRBV5-1|-|TRBD1|TRBJ1-6
TGCGCCAGCAGCTTGGCCGGGACAGCGGGCGATAATTCACCCCTCCACTTT
CASSLAGTAGDNSPLHF